Listed here are 18 T cell receptor beta chains from one sample, sequenced in a study of T cells in Graves' hyperthyroidism and ophthalmopathy. Amplification yielded TCR beta CDR3 regions, with RNA transcripts as the source. Initially, a first-round RT-PCR of the TCR CDR3 employed the HTBI primer set. TCRdb analysed the multiplex PCR reads with MiXCR anew, one entry per CDR3 protein. The sample has 200,000 to 250,000 distinct CDR3 sequences, roughly 15% seen once. The specimen sequenced was blood. These receptor sequences come from a middle-aged man with Graves' hyperthyroidism.

This clonotype has a handful of counts. This chain joins TRBV7-9 and TRBJ1-6; no definite D call. Germline loops: CDR1 SEHNR, CDR2 FQNEAQ (reference sequence). V was clipped by 3 bases and J by 9 bases, with 9 bases between them. This CDR3 is 13 amino acids long. The CDR3 DNA reads TGTGCCAGCAGCTTGACCACGGGTTCACCCCTCCACTTT. Amino acid sequence: CASSLTTGSPLHF. Variable domain in full (rest from reference TRBV7-9 and TRBJ1-6): DTGVSQNPRHKITKRGQNVTFRCDPISEHNRLYWYRQTLGQGPEFLTYFQNEAQLEKSRLLSDRFSAERPKGSFSTLEIQRTEQGDSAMYLCASSLTTGSPLHFGNGTRLTVT.

This clonotype was seen only a few times. V usage is TRBV25-1 and J usage is TRBJ2-7; 8 nucleotides match TRBD1. The junction had 9 bases not matched to a gene; V was cut back by 4 bases and J by 4 bases. CDR3 length: 15 amino acids. Germline values: CDR1 MGHDK, CDR2 SYGVNS. Here the CDR3 DNA reads TGTGCCAGCAGTGGCCCTCGGACAGGGAATTACGAGCAGTACTTC. Translated: CASSGPRTGNYEQYF.

The chain has TRBV3-2 and TRBJ2-1; the DNA was not used to check the table's D call, TRBD1. TRBV3-2 is reported as a pseudogene. The CDR3 spans 15 residues. The CDR3 sequence: CASSSQDPRLCEQFF. The DNA of the CDR3 is TGTGCCAGCAGCTCCCAGGACCCACGCTTGTGTGAGCAGTTCTTC.

This clonotype was counted between two and nine times. The rearrangement joins TRBV7-9 to TRBJ2-2; D gene ambiguous. Germline loops: CDR1 SEHNR, CDR2 FQNEAQ (reference sequence). V shed 3 bases and J shed 5 bases, with 4 bases lying between them. This CDR3 region has 12 residues. CDR3 sequence: CASSFVTGELFF. In DNA form, the CDR3 reads TGTGCCAGCAGCTTTGTAACCGGGGAGCTGTTTTTT. The full variable domain, in which reference TRBV7-9 and TRBJ2-2 provide the parts outside the CDR3, is DTGVSQNPRHKITKRGQNVTFRCDPISEHNRLYWYRQTLGQGPEFLTYFQNEAQLEKSRLLSDRFSAERPKGSFSTLEIQRTEQGDSAMYLCASSFVTGELFFGEGSRLTVL.

To note about this clonotype: This clone may be a read error of a much larger clone one base away. J is TRBJ1-6 and V is TRBV6-1; 7 bases are a match to TRBD1. Germline V lookup: CDR1 MNHNS, CDR2 SASEGT. CDR3 length: 13 residues. The CDR3 nucleotides are TGTGCCCGCAGGGACAGTTATAATTCACCCCTCCACTTT. Translated, it gives CARRDSYNSPLHF.

This clonotype has just a few counts. The V call is TRBV10-2, the J call TRBJ1-1, with D possibly TRBD1 on 5 matching bases. V was shortened by 2 bases and J by 11 bases, with 24 bases between the two germline ends. CDR1 is WSHSY and CDR2 is SAAADI in the germline V gene. This CDR3 is built from 16 residues. For the CDR3, the DNA is TGCGCCAGCAGTGAGAGTTACGTCAGGGAATATAGCGCGGCTTTCTTT. Translated: CASSESYVREYSAAFF.

In its sample, this clonotype was seen a few times. The V call is TRBV5-5, the J call TRBJ2-7; 7 bases are a match to TRBD2. Germline CDR1 and CDR2: SGHKS and YYEKEE (reference sequence). CDR3 length: 15 amino acids. V gave up 4 bases and J gave up 4 bases; unmatched junction bases: 11. The CDR3 nucleotides are TGTGCCAGCAGCCAACAAAAGGCGGGGGAGTACGAGCAGTACTTC. Translation gives CASSQQKAGEYEQYF. The full variable domain, in which reference TRBV5-5 and TRBJ2-7 provide the parts outside the CDR3, is DAGVTQSPTHLIKTRGQQVTLRCSPISGHKSVSWYQQVLGQGPQFIFQYYEKEERGRGNFPDRFSARQFPNYSSELNVNALLLGDSALYLCASSQQKAGEYEQYFGPGTRLTVT.

This clonotype was seen at least ten times. The rearrangement links TRBV10-3 to TRBJ1-1, with a tentative D call TRBD1 (6 bases). Trimming took 7 bases from V and 4 from J, leaving 16 bases between them. CDR1 and CDR2 from the germline V gene are ENHRY and SYGVKD. This CDR3 spans 14 amino acids. The CDR3 is CAITPSGGLTEAFF. The CDR3, as DNA: TGTGCCATCACCCCATCGGGGGGCCTCACTGAAGCTTTCTTT.

On this clonotype: One junction end disagrees with the germline gene, perhaps due to a read error. This chain uses TRBV5-6 with TRBJ1-3; 9 bases map to TRBD1. In germline, CDR1 is SGHDT, CDR2 YYEEEE. CDR3 length: 16 residues. DNA for the CDR3: TGTGCCAGCAGCTTCCGGACAGGGGTCGTCCAAGGGCCCATAAATTTT. It translates to CASSFRTGVVQGPINF.

In this sample, this clonotype turned up many times. The rearrangement uses TRBV28 and TRBJ2-7; possibly TRBD1 for D (6 bases). V gave up 3 bases and J gave up 6 bases, with 12 bases separating them. Germline CDR1 MDHEN, CDR2 SYDVKM. The CDR3 sequence is 13 residues long. The CDR3 DNA follows: TGTGCCAGCAGTTTGTTTACAGGGCTCGAGCAGTACTTC. This gives the protein CASSLFTGLEQYF.

The rearrangement uses TRBV6-5 and TRBJ1-2; D is perhaps TRBD1 (6 bases). Germline assignment: CDR1 MNHEY and CDR2 SVGAGI. This CDR3 contains 17 residues. The V gene lost 4 bases and the J gene lost 4 bases, with 22 bases spanning the gap. CDR3 DNA: TGTGCCAGCAGTTCCCTTAGACTACAGGGACTCTCCTATGGCTACACCTTC. This gives the protein CASSSLRLQGLSYGYTF.

The chain recombines TRBV7-2 with TRBJ2-3; D is undetermined. Germline CDR1 SGHTA, CDR2 FQGNSA. Trimming removed 1 base at V and 0 bases at J, with 5 bases between. CDR3 length: 14 amino acids. The CDR3 here is CASSLGASTDTQYF. The CDR3 DNA is TGTGCCAGCAGCTTAGGGGCCAGCACAGATACGCAGTATTTT.

This clonotype was detected many times. V and J are TRBV2 and TRBJ1-2, with a weak D call TRBD1 (6 bases). The CDR3 totals 14 residues. The V end lost 9 bases, the J end lost 2 bases, and 16 bases lay between the germline ends. Germline CDR1 SNHLY, CDR2 FYNNEI. The CDR3 region has the DNA TGTGCCAGTATGAGACAGGCTTTGAACTATGGCTACACCTTC. Its translation: CASMRQALNYGYTF.

The table lists this clonotype with many counts. The CDR3 nucleotides are TGCGCCAGCAGCTTGGCCGCGGATACCGGGGAGCTGTTTTTT. Its protein product is CASSLAADTGELFF. The J gene is TRBJ2-2, the V gene TRBV5-1, with D unresolved. V gave up 0 bases and J gave up 5 bases, with 8 bases separating them. CDR3 length: 14 residues. The germline V gene encodes CDR1 SGHRS and CDR2 YFSETQ.

This clonotype was counted only a few times. J is TRBJ2-5 and V is TRBV19; D perhaps matches TRBD2 (6 bases). Between the trimmed V and J ends, which lost 9 bases and 5 bases, there was a span of 16 bases. CDR1 is LNHDA, CDR2 SQIVND, per germline (reference sequence). The CDR3 loop spans 13 amino acids. The CDR3 loop reads CASSSNGGETQYF. For the CDR3, the DNA is TGTGCCAGCAGCTCGAACGGAGGGGAGACCCAGTACTTC.

The chain links TRBV7-2 to TRBJ2-2; tentatively, D is TRBD2 (7 bases). The CDR3 runs to 16 residues. Germline lookup yields CDR1 SGHTA and CDR2 FQGNSA. Trimming shortened V by 6 bases and J by 5 bases, and 19 bases separated the two germline ends. The chain's CDR3 is CASRHRGGFNTGELFF. The CDR3 DNA is TGTGCCAGCAGACATAGGGGGGGATTTAATACCGGGGAGCTGTTTTTT. Variable domain in full (rest from reference TRBV7-2 and TRBJ2-2): GAGVSQSPSNKVTEKGKDVELRCDPISGHTALYWYRQSLGQGLEFLIYFQGNSAPDKSGLPSDRFSAERTGGSVSTLTIQRTQQEDSAVYLCASRHRGGFNTGELFFGEGSRLTVL.

This clonotype turned up a few times. This rearrangement joins TRBV7-2 to TRBJ1-3; D might be TRBD1 (5 bases). This CDR3 contains 14 residues. Germline CDR1 and CDR2: SGHTA and FQGNSA. V was pared by 5 bases and J by 1 base, with 9 bases between. CDR3 sequence (DNA): TGTGCCAGCAGCCCAGGGCTGTCTGGAAACACCATATATTTT. Its protein is CASSPGLSGNTIYF. Full variable domain (outside the CDR3, taken from reference TRBV7-2 and TRBJ1-3): GAGVSQSPSNKVTEKGKDVELRCDPISGHTALYWYRQSLGQGLEFLIYFQGNSAPDKSGLPSDRFSAERTGGSVSTLTIQRTQQEDSAVYLCASSPGLSGNTIYFGEGSWLTVV.

There are a few counts of this clonotype. CDR3 amino acids: CSAVPGTGASYEQYF. The CDR3 DNA reads as TGCAGTGCTGTTCCCGGGACAGGGGCGTCCTACGAGCAGTACTTC. The chain joins TRBV20-1 to TRBJ2-7; 10 bases map to TRBD1. CDR3 length: 15 amino acids. V was clipped by 5 bases and J by 1 base; unmatched bases: 8. Germline assignment: CDR1 DFQATT and CDR2 SNEGSKA (reference sequence).